Listed here are 20 T cell receptor beta chains from one sample, sequenced in a study of T cell changes during pregnancy in multiple sclerosis. Some clones are missing from TCRdb's copy, which holds only in-frame ones; the method was immunoSEQ multiplex PCR. The sample lists 76,000 or so clones, 90% to 95% occurring once. This specimen was peripheral blood, taken in the second trimester of pregnancy. The receptors were sampled from a female donor in good health, enrolled as a control in a pregnancy study.

In this sample, this clone turned up a few times. The genes are TRBV7-9 and TRBJ1-5, with TRBD1 matching over 10 bases. J lost 5 bases, V lost 5 bases, and 6 bases had no gene match. The CDR3 extends over 15 amino acids. Germline V gives CDR1 SEHNR, CDR2 FQNEAQ (reference sequence). The CDR3 coding sequence is TGTGCCAGCAGCCCTGTCGGACAGGGGGATCAGCCCCAGCATTTT. Protein sequence: CASSPVGQGDQPQHF.

The chain joins TRBV30 to TRBJ2-1; TRBD1 aligns across 10 bases. This CDR3 region has 14 residues. V dropped 2 bases and J dropped 5; count of bases not matched to a gene: 3. In germline, CDR1 is GTSNPN, CDR2 SVGIG (reference sequence). CDR3 sequence: CAWSSGTGDNEQFF. The CDR3 DNA reads TGTGCCTGGAGTTCCGGGACAGGGGACAATGAGCAGTTCTTC.

Written as DNA, the CDR3 is TGTGCCATCACTGCGCAGGGGGACTATGGCTACACCTTC. Translated: CAITAQGDYGYTF. The chain carries TRBV10-3 and TRBJ1-2; the match to TRBD1 covers 7 bases. Germline assignment: CDR1 ENHRY and CDR2 SYGVKD. The CDR3 is made up of 13 amino acids. With V trimmed by 7 bases and J by 3 bases, 5 bases remained unmatched.

Only one count was recorded for this clone. The chain is built from TRBV27 and TRBJ2-3, with D possibly being TRBD1 (5 bases). The length of the CDR3 is 14 residues. Germline V gene data show CDR1 as MNHEY and CDR2 as SMNVEV (reference sequence). Trimming pared 8 bases from V and 0 bases from J, leaving 12 bases between. The CDR3 sequence: CASHSTVSTDTQYF. As DNA, the CDR3 is TGTGCCAGCCACTCGACAGTGAGCACAGATACGCAGTATTTT.

The chain carries TRBV11-3 and TRBJ2-5; TRBD2 is a possible D gene (6 bases). Between the trimmed V and J ends, which lost 0 bases and 5 bases, there was a span of 10 bases. The length of the CDR3 is 14 residues. Germline V gives CDR1 SGHNT, CDR2 YENEEA. Here the CDR3 reads CASSLDGGWETQYF. The CDR3 DNA reads as TGTGCCAGCAGCTTAGACGGGGGATGGGAGACCCAGTACTTC.

This chain links TRBV7-2 with TRBJ2-7; a weak D match, TRBD1 (6 bases). Germline V CDR1 and CDR2: SGHTA, FQGNSA. V was cut by 4 bases and J by 1 base, with 8 bases left in between. The CDR3 sequence is 13 residues long. The CDR3 bases are TGTGCCAGCAGCTGGGACATTTCCTACGAGCAGTACTTC. This encodes CASSWDISYEQYF.

The chain recombines TRBV11-1 with TRBJ2-1; D remains ambiguous. Germline V gene data show CDR1 as SGHAT and CDR2 as FQDESV (reference sequence). This CDR3 spans 14 amino acids. V lost 4 bases, J lost 13 bases, and 20 bases lay in between. CDR3 DNA sequence: TGTGCCAGCAGCTACGGAACTAAGGCGGTTCGACAGTTCTTC. Translation: CASSYGTKAVRQFF.

The V call is TRBV18, the J call TRBJ1-1; D might be TRBD1 (6 bases). The CDR3 runs 16 residues. Trimming removed 2 bases from V and 4 bases from J, with 17 bases in between. Germline lookup yields CDR1 KGHSH and CDR2 LQKENI. CDR3 bases: TGTGCCAGCTCACCAGATGCCGCAGGGGTGGCCACTGAAGCTTTCTTT. Its translation: CASSPDAAGVATEAFF. The whole variable domain, remainder taken from reference TRBV18 and TRBJ1-1, is NAGVMQNPRHLVRRRGQEARLRCSPMKGHSHVYWYRQLPEEGLKFMVYLQKENIIDESGMPKERFSAEFPKEGPSILRIQQVVRGDSAAYFCASSPDAAGVATEAFFGQGTRLTVV.

The chain employs TRBV19 and TRBJ1-6; possibly TRBD1 for D (5 bases). This CDR3 is 14 amino acids long. V lost 3 bases to trimming and J lost 9 bases, with 12 bases between them. Germline CDR1 is LNHDA and CDR2 is SQIVND (reference sequence). The CDR3 DNA sequence: TGTGCCAGTAGTATCCAGGGCGTCATTTCACCCCTCCACTTT. This encodes CASSIQGVISPLHF.

The chain joins TRBV27 to TRBJ1-2; D not certain. The V end was cut by 0 bases, the J end by 1 base, with 6 bases between. The CDR3 is 14 amino acids. Germline CDR1 reads MNHEY; CDR2 reads SMNVEV (reference sequence). The CDR3 coding sequence is TGTGCCAGCAGTTTATCGTCCAGTAACTATGGCTACACCTTC. Protein sequence: CASSLSSSNYGYTF.

The chain has TRBV6-5 and TRBJ1-1; 7 bases map to TRBD1. Trimming took 7 bases from V and 6 from J; bases not matched to a gene: 11. The germline V gene encodes CDR1 MNHEY and CDR2 SVGAGI. This CDR3 comprises 14 residues. CDR3 sequence (DNA): TGTGCCAGCACCAATCACAGGGGAGTCGCTGAAGCTTTCTTT. It is translated as CASTNHRGVAEAFF.

V is TRBV5-8 and J is TRBJ2-2, with no clear D. V lost 0 bases and J 5 bases, leaving 11 bases between the germline ends. CDR3 length: 15 residues. The V gene's germline CDR1 is SGHTS and CDR2 YDEGEE. The CDR3 sequence is CASSLDPTQTGELFF. The CDR3 nucleotides read TGTGCCAGCAGCTTGGACCCAACTCAAACCGGGGAGCTGTTTTTT.

This clone showed up just once. This sequence joins TRBV15 and TRBJ2-3; 13 bases match TRBD2. Germline V gene lookup returns CDR1 LNHNV and CDR2 YYDKDF (reference sequence). This CDR3 region has 17 residues. The ends lost 1 base at V and 4 bases at J; junction bases unmatched: 5. DNA of the CDR3: TGTGCCACCAGCAGAGGGACTAGCGGGGGTGGGGCAGATACGCAGTATTTT. Translation: CATSRGTSGGGADTQYF.

V gene TRBV10-3 combines with J gene TRBJ1-1, with a weak D call TRBD1 (5 bases). The CDR3 has 14 residues. CDR1 ENHRY and CDR2 SYGVKD come from the germline V gene. V was trimmed by 5 bases and J by 5 bases, leaving 15 bases between them. CDR3 protein: CAISFGGDGTEAFF. CDR3 DNA sequence: TGTGCCATCAGTTTCGGAGGGGATGGGACTGAAGCTTTCTTT.

The chain is built from TRBV9 and TRBJ2-7; TRBD2 matches 10 bases. The CDR3 consists of 13 residues. V dropped 8 bases and J dropped 4; count of bases not matched to a gene: 6. CDR1 is SGDLS and CDR2 is YYNGEE in the germline V gene. In DNA form, the CDR3 reads TGTGCCAGGTCCGGGACTAGCGAGTACGAGCAGTACTTC. Amino acid sequence: CARSGTSEYEQYF.

This chain links TRBV9 with TRBJ1-6, with TRBD1 matching over 7 bases. From germline, CDR1 is SGDLS and CDR2 YYNGEE. The CDR3 sequence is 16 residues long. The V gene end was trimmed by 4 bases and the J gene end by 7 bases; junction bases not matched to a gene: 11. CDR3 sequence (DNA): TGTGCCAGCAGCACAAACAGGGGTGGGAAAAATTCACCCCTCCACTTT. Encoded protein: CASSTNRGGKNSPLHF. Supplemented by reference TRBV9 and TRBJ1-6, the full variable domain reads DSGVTQTPKHLITATGQRVTLRCSPRSGDLSVYWYQQSLDQGLQFLIQYYNGEERAKGNILERFSAQQFPDLHSELNLSSLELGDSALYFCASSTNRGGKNSPLHFGNGTRLTVT.

This clone was counted a single time. The DNA for the CDR3 is TGTGCCAGCAGCCAACAGGGGGCCAACTATGGCTACACCTTC. This gives the protein CASSQQGANYGYTF. The chain uses TRBV6-6 and TRBJ1-2; TRBD1 matches 9 bases. Germline V gene lookup returns CDR1 MNHNY and CDR2 SVGAGI (reference sequence). The CDR3 runs 14 residues. With 6 bases clipped from V and 2 bases from J, the junction kept 4 bases outside the gene matches.

The J gene is TRBJ1-1, the V gene TRBV6-5; TRBD1 might be the D (6 bases). V was shortened by 5 bases and J by 5 bases, with 9 bases between the two germline ends. Germline V gene lookup returns CDR1 MNHEY and CDR2 SVGAGI. This CDR3 has 12 residues. CDR3 in amino acids: CASSTGSTEAFF. DNA of the CDR3: TGTGCCAGCAGTACAGGGAGTACTGAAGCTTTCTTT.

The CDR3 is CASSTQGGGTDTQYF. The CDR3 DNA is TGTGCCAGTAGTACTCAGGGAGGGGGCACAGATACGCAGTATTTT. The chain joins TRBV19 to TRBJ2-3; 7 nucleotides align to TRBD2. CDR1 is LNHDA, CDR2 SQIVND, per germline (reference sequence). This CDR3 contains 15 residues. Unmatched junction bases numbered 5, after V lost 4 bases and J lost 1 base.

The rearrangement links TRBV27 to TRBJ1-1; 9 bases line up with TRBD1. Germline assignment: CDR1 MNHEY and CDR2 SMNVEV (reference sequence). Trimming removed 4 bases from V and 11 bases from J; junction bases left unmatched: 11. The CDR3 totals 14 residues. In DNA, the CDR3 is TGTGCCAGCAGTTCGCTCCGGGACAGGGAACGGGCTTTCTTT. This encodes CASSSLRDRERAFF.